This note documents a single T cell receptor (beta chain) sequence. Its antigen is still unknown. At the DNA level, this CDR3 is encoded by other sequences in the same sample as well. Treatment described: oral pan-JAK inhibitor, 5-10 mg twice daily. CD4+ and CD8+ T cells were sorted from PBMCs. This sample stems from a study of CD8+ T cells in alopecia areata. The study's findings and limits: Unlike in mice, where it was clearer, TCR sharing across patients was less clear, possibly HLA-related. More clonal than normal scalp was lesional scalp, particularly alopecia totalis/universalis.

In each case, RNA was isolated and then reverse transcribed into cDNA as the sequencing template. Assay: immunoSEQ multiplex PCR; the TCRdb copy retains only in-frame clones and omits some. Of around 190,000 clones listed, roughly 60% are singletons. V was trimmed by 1 base and J by 0 bases, leaving 2 bases between them. The germline gives CDR1 GTSNPN, CDR2 SVGIG (reference sequence). The CDR3 contains 12 residues. The clonotype was recovered from a human donor with alopecia areata. The V gene is TRBV30, the J gene TRBJ2-3; D is undetermined. The source was CD4+ T cells sorted from blood, collected at week 24, from a patient treated with tofacitinib. CDR3: CAWSASTDTQYF. CDR3 coding DNA: TGTGCCTGGAGTGCTAGCACAGATACGCAGTATTTT.